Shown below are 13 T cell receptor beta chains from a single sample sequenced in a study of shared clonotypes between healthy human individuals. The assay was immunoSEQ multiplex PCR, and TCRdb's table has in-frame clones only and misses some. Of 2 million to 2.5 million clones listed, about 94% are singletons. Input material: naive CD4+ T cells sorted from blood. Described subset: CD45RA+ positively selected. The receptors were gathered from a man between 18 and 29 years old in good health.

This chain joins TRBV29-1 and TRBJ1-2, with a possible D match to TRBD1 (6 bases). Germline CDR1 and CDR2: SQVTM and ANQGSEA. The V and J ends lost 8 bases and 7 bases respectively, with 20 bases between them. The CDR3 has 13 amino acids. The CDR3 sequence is CSTDFQGSGGYTF. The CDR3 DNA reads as TGCAGCACAGACTTCCAGGGGTCCGGTGGCTACACCTTC.

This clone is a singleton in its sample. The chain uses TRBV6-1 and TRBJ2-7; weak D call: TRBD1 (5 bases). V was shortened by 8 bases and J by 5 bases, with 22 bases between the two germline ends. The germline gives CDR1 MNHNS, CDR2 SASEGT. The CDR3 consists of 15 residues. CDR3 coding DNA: TGTGCCAGCTCTTCCGGCAGGGTTGGTTCTGACGAGCAGTACTTC. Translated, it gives CASSSGRVGSDEQYF.

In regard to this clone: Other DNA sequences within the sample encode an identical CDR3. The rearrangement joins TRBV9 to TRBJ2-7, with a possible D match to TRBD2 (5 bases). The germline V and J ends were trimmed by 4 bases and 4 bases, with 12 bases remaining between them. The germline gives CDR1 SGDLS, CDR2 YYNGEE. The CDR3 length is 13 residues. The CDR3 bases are TGTGCCAGCAGCCCTAGAGGGCGGTACGAGCAGTACTTC. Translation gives CASSPRGRYEQYF.

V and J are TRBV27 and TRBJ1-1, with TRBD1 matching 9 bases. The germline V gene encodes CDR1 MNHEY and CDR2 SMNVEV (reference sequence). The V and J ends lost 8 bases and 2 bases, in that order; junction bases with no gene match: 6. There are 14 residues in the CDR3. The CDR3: CASAGDRANTEAFF. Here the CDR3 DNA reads TGTGCCAGCGCAGGGGACAGGGCTAACACTGAAGCTTTCTTT.

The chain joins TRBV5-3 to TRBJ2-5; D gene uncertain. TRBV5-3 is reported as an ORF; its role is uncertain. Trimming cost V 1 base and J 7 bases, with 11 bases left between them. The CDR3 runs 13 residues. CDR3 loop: CARSLRKVRTQYF. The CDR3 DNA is TGTGCCAGAAGCTTGAGAAAAGTACGGACCCAGTACTTC.

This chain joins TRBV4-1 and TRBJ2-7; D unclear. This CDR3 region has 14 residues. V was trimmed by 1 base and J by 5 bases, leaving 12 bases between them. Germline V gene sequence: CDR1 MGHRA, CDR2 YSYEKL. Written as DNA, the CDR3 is TGCGCCAGCAGCCAAGCAGTGTCCCGGGACGAGCAGTACTTC. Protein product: CASSQAVSRDEQYF.

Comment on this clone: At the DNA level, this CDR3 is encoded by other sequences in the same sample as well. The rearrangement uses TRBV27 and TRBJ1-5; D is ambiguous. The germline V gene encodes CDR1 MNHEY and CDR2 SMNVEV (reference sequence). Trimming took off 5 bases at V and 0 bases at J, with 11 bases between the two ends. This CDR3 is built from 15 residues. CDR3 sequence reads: CASSLNRDSNQPQHF. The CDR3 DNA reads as TGTGCCAGCAGTCTAAACAGAGATAGCAATCAGCCCCAGCATTTT.

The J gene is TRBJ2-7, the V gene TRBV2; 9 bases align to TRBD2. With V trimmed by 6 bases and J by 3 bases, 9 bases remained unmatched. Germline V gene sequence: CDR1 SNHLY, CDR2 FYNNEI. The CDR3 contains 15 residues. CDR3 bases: TGTGCCAGCAGGTATACCGGGACTAGCAGCTACGAGCAGTACTTC. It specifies CASRYTGTSSYEQYF.

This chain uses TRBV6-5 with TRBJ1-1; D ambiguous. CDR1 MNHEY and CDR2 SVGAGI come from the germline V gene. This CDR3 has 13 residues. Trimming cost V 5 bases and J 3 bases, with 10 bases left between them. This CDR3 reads CASSAPSDTEAFF. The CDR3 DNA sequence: TGTGCCAGCAGTGCCCCAAGTGACACTGAAGCTTTCTTT.

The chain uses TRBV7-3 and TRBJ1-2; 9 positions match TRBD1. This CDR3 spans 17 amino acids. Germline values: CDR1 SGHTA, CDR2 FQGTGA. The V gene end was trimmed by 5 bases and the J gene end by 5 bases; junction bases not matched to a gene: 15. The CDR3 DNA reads TGTGCCAGCAGCCCGCACGGGGGACAGGGCCCATTATATGGCTACACCTTC. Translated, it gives CASSPHGGQGPLYGYTF.

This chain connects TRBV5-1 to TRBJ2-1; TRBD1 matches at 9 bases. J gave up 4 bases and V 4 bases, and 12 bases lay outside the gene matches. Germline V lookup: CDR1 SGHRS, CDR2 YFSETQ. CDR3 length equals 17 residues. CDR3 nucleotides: TGCGCCAGCAGCCAAGGCGCTACAGGGGGCCAATACAATGAGCAGTTCTTC. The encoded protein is CASSQGATGGQYNEQFF.

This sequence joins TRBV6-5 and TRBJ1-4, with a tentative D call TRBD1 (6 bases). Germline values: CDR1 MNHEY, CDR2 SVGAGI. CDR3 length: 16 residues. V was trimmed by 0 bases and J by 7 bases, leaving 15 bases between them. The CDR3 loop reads CASSYSQGRVGEKLFF. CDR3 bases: TGTGCCAGCAGTTACTCACAGGGTCGGGTCGGTGAAAAACTGTTTTTT.

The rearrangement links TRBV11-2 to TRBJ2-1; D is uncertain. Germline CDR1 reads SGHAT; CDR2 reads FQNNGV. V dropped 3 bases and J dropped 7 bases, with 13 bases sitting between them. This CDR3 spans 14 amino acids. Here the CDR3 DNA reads TGTGCCAGCAGCTTCAGGCCCGCCGCAAATGAGCAGTTCTTC. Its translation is CASSFRPAANEQFF.